This entry lists 23 T cell receptor beta chains sequenced from one sample in a study of graft-versus-host responses after intestinal transplantation. These receptors' antigens are unknown. Generated by immunoSEQ multiplex PCR, the TCRdb table keeps only in-frame clones and is missing some. The table shows about 90,000 clones, with around four fifths occurring only once. This material consisted of unstimulated CD8+ T cells sorted from spleen or lymph node cells, taken before intestinal transplant. These receptor sequences come from a human donor who received an intestinal transplant.

The sample holds a few counts of this clone. This sequence joins TRBV5-1 and TRBJ1-1; 7 nucleotides match TRBD1. With 4 bases clipped from V and 7 bases from J, the junction kept 7 bases outside the gene matches. Germline V gene sequence: CDR1 SGHRS, CDR2 YFSETQ. The length of the CDR3 is 13 residues. The CDR3 region has the DNA TGCGCCAGCAGCGGCCAGGGGGTGGGTGAAGCTTTCTTT. Translating gives CASSGQGVGEAFF.

J is TRBJ1-1 and V is TRBV18, with TRBD1 matching 9 bases. Per germline, CDR1 KGHSH and CDR2 LQKENI. This CDR3 comprises 16 residues. V lost 5 bases, J lost 2 bases, and 9 bases stayed unmatched. CDR3 DNA: TGTGCCAGCTCAGCTTACAGGGGGCAGGTAAACACTGAAGCTTTCTTT. Protein: CASSAYRGQVNTEAFF.

This rearrangement joins TRBV13 to TRBJ1-1; maybe TRBD1 (5 bases). V was clipped by 2 bases and J by 2 bases, with 9 bases between them. This CDR3 is 14 amino acids long. Per the germline V gene, CDR1 is PRHDT and CDR2 is FYEKMQ (reference sequence). CDR3 DNA: TGTGCCAGCAGCTTACCAGGGAGAAACACTGAAGCTTTCTTT. Translated, it gives CASSLPGRNTEAFF.

The J gene is TRBJ2-3, the V gene TRBV28; D not resolved. The CDR3 has 15 residues. Trimming took 7 bases from V and 3 from J, leaving 17 bases between them. Germline values: CDR1 MDHEN, CDR2 SYDVKM. CDR3 amino acids: CASMGIEMGTDTQYF. CDR3 DNA sequence: TGTGCCAGCATGGGAATAGAAATGGGTACAGATACGCAGTATTTT.

This clone was recorded once. J is TRBJ2-6 and V is TRBV19; D unclear. CDR3 size: 13 residues. Germline loops: CDR1 LNHDA, CDR2 SQIVND (reference sequence). V was cut by 3 bases and J by 4 bases, with 4 bases left in between. CDR3 DNA: TGTGCCAGTAGTATCTCCGGGGCCAACGTCCTGACTTTC. This sequence encodes CASSISGANVLTF.

This clone has just a few counts. The chain has TRBV5-1 and TRBJ2-3; 9 nucleotides agree with TRBD2. This CDR3 region has 16 residues. J gave up 6 bases and V 0 bases, and 8 bases lay outside the gene matches. The V gene's germline CDR1 is SGHRS and CDR2 YFSETQ. CDR3 loop: CASSLVIRGRGDTQYF. The CDR3 region has the DNA TGCGCCAGCAGCTTGGTGATTCGCGGGAGGGGGGATACGCAGTATTTT.

This CDR3 reads CASSHVGSEFF. The CDR3 nucleotides are TGTGCCAGCAGCCACGTAGGGTCCGAGTTCTTC. The chain uses TRBV5-5 and TRBJ2-1; D is unresolved. CDR1 is SGHKS and CDR2 is YYEKEE in the germline V gene (reference sequence). CDR3 size: 11 residues. Trimming stripped 4 bases from V and 14 bases from J, with 13 bases between.

The chain employs TRBV28 and TRBJ2-7; tentatively, D is TRBD2 (5 bases). CDR1 and CDR2 (germline): MDHEN, SYDVKM. The V end lost 4 bases, the J end lost 0 bases, and 13 bases lay between the germline ends. The CDR3 totals 15 residues. CDR3 sequence: CASSSSGVSSYEQYF. The CDR3, as DNA: TGTGCCAGCAGTTCCTCCGGGGTCAGCTCCTACGAGCAGTACTTC.

This clone was picked up one time. V is TRBV4-1 and J is TRBJ2-7, with 8 nucleotides matching TRBD1. Germline values: CDR1 MGHRA, CDR2 YSYEKL. V lost 3 bases to trimming and J lost 7 bases; unmatched junction nucleotides: 2. The CDR3 consists of 12 residues. CDR3 nucleotides: TGCGCCAGCAGCCACAGGGGGCTTGAGCAGTACTTC. This gives the protein CASSHRGLEQYF.

The chain is built from TRBV19 and TRBJ2-7, with 7 bases matching TRBD1. The germline gives CDR1 LNHDA, CDR2 SQIVND (reference sequence). Germline trimming cut 3 bases from V and 1 base from J; bases unmatched to any gene: 6. The CDR3 sequence is 15 residues long. DNA of the CDR3: TGTGCCAGTAGTATCTGGGACAGACGTTCCTACGAGCAGTACTTC. As protein: CASSIWDRRSYEQYF.

V gene TRBV5-4 combines with J gene TRBJ1-2; 7 positions agree with TRBD1. The V segment lost 4 bases and the J segment 3 bases; nucleotides outside the gene matches: 9. The CDR3 is made up of 15 amino acids. CDR1 and CDR2 from the germline V gene are SGHNT and YYREEE (reference sequence). Written as DNA, the CDR3 is TGTGCCAGCAGCACACCTACCGGGACAGACTATGGCTACACCTTC. Translation gives CASSTPTGTDYGYTF.

This rearrangement joins TRBV11-2 to TRBJ2-7, with 7 positions matching TRBD2. CDR1 SGHAT and CDR2 FQNNGV come from the germline V gene. CDR3 length: 18 amino acids. V was clipped by 0 bases and J by 4 bases; unmatched bases: 15. DNA of the CDR3: TGTGCCAGCAGCTTAGAGAGGAGACGGGGAGGGCAAGGATACGAGCAGTACTTC. It translates to CASSLERRRGGQGYEQYF.

The chain employs TRBV7-9 and TRBJ2-7; no clear D gene. The CDR3 loop spans 11 amino acids. Trimming removed 0 bases from V and 7 bases from J, with 4 bases in between. In germline, CDR1 is SEHNR, CDR2 FQNEAQ (reference sequence). The CDR3 spells CASSLAREQYF. The CDR3 nucleotides read TGTGCCAGCAGCTTAGCTCGGGAGCAGTACTTC. Looking up the rest from reference TRBV7-9 and TRBJ2-7 gives the full variable domain: DTGVSQNPRHKITKRGQNVTFRCDPISEHNRLYWYRQTLGQGPEFLTYFQNEAQLEKSRLLSDRFSAERPKGSFSTLEIQRTEQGDSAMYLCASSLAREQYFGPGTRLTVT.

Only one count was recorded for this clone. The chain couples TRBV4-1 to TRBJ2-3; 7 nucleotides line up with TRBD2. Unmatched junction bases numbered 7, after V lost 0 bases and J lost 1 base. The CDR3 totals 17 residues. From germline, CDR1 is MGHRA and CDR2 YSYEKL. CDR3 DNA: TGCGCCAGCAGCCAAGAATTCTGGACTAGAGGCACAGATACGCAGTATTTT. The encoded protein is CASSQEFWTRGTDTQYF.

The V and J genes are TRBV19 and TRBJ1-2; TRBD1 matches 7 bases. CDR1 is LNHDA and CDR2 is SQIVND in the germline V gene (reference sequence). V lost 3 bases to trimming and J lost 3 bases; unmatched junction nucleotides: 4. CDR3 length equals 14 residues. The chain's CDR3 is CASSIQGVDYGYTF. CDR3 bases: TGTGCCAGTAGTATTCAGGGGGTGGACTATGGCTACACCTTC.

This clone was recorded a few times. The chain is built from TRBV9 and TRBJ2-3, with 8 positions matching TRBD2. The germline V gene encodes CDR1 SGDLS and CDR2 YYNGEE. The CDR3 totals 16 residues. The ends lost 0 bases at V and 2 bases at J; junction bases unmatched: 5. CDR3 region: CASSVVGGGTTDTQYF. Here the CDR3 DNA reads TGTGCCAGCAGCGTAGTGGGCGGGGGGACCACAGATACGCAGTATTTT.

V and J are TRBV11-3 and TRBJ1-6, with D possibly being TRBD1 (5 bases). The germline V and J ends were trimmed by 5 bases and 6 bases, with 23 bases remaining between them. CDR3 size: 18 residues. The germline CDR1 and CDR2 sequences are SGHNT and YENEEA. The CDR3 DNA reads as TGTGCCAGCAGCCGAGGGGCCCTTTCCTCTTACCCTAATTCACCCCTCCACTTT. It encodes CASSRGALSSYPNSPLHF.

The J gene is TRBJ2-7, the V gene TRBV5-1; a possible D gene is TRBD1 (6 bases). The CDR3 spans 11 residues. Germline V lookup: CDR1 SGHRS, CDR2 YFSETQ. Trimming took 6 bases from V and 6 from J, leaving 10 bases between them. CDR3 protein: CASTGELEQYF. CDR3 bases: TGCGCCAGCACAGGGGAACTCGAGCAGTACTTC.

The chain combines TRBV5-1 with TRBJ2-1; the match to TRBD1 covers 7 bases. The CDR3 is made up of 15 amino acids. Germline assignment: CDR1 SGHRS and CDR2 YFSETQ. Losses at the gene ends were 0 bases for V and 4 bases for J; bases not matched to a gene: 4. CDR3 region: CASSLGSRGYNEQFF. CDR3 nucleotide sequence: TGCGCCAGCAGCTTGGGGTCCAGGGGGTACAATGAGCAGTTCTTC.

J is TRBJ1-2 and V is TRBV4-2; tentative D call: TRBD1 (5 bases). From germline, CDR1 is LGHNA and CDR2 YNFKEQ. V lost 1 base to trimming and J lost 3 bases, with 15 bases between them. The CDR3 is made up of 16 amino acids. The CDR3 is CASSQVLGVGDYGYTF. CDR3 DNA sequence: TGTGCCAGCAGCCAAGTTTTGGGGGTGGGGGACTATGGCTACACCTTC.

This chain connects TRBV9 to TRBJ2-3; 15 bases map to TRBD2. The CDR3 totals 18 residues. Trimming took 3 bases from V and 5 from J; bases not matched to a gene: 10. CDR1 is SGDLS and CDR2 is YYNGEE in the germline V gene. The CDR3 region has the DNA TGTGCCAGCAGCGCCCGGACTAGCGGGAGGGCCCTCGGAGATACGCAGTATTTT. It encodes CASSARTSGRALGDTQYF. Full variable domain (outside the CDR3, taken from reference TRBV9 and TRBJ2-3): DSGVTQTPKHLITATGQRVTLRCSPRSGDLSVYWYQQSLDQGLQFLIQYYNGEERAKGNILERFSAQQFPDLHSELNLSSLELGDSALYFCASSARTSGRALGDTQYFGPGTRLTVL.

The genes are TRBV4-1 and TRBJ2-3; 11 bases agree with TRBD2. Trimming removed 4 bases from V and 0 bases from J; junction bases left unmatched: 3. Germline CDR1 is MGHRA and CDR2 is YSYEKL. This CDR3 comprises 16 residues. This CDR3 is CASSLWTSGSTDTQYF. The CDR3, as DNA: TGCGCCAGCAGCCTCTGGACTAGCGGGAGCACAGATACGCAGTATTTT.

The J gene is TRBJ2-3, the V gene TRBV30, with a possible D match to TRBD2 (5 bases). The V end was cut by 1 base, the J end by 10 bases, with 9 bases between. The germline V gene encodes CDR1 GTSNPN and CDR2 SVGIG (reference sequence). This CDR3 comprises 11 residues. The CDR3 DNA sequence: TGTGCCTGGAGTGATTTGGAGGCGCAGTATTTT. Its protein is CAWSDLEAQYF.